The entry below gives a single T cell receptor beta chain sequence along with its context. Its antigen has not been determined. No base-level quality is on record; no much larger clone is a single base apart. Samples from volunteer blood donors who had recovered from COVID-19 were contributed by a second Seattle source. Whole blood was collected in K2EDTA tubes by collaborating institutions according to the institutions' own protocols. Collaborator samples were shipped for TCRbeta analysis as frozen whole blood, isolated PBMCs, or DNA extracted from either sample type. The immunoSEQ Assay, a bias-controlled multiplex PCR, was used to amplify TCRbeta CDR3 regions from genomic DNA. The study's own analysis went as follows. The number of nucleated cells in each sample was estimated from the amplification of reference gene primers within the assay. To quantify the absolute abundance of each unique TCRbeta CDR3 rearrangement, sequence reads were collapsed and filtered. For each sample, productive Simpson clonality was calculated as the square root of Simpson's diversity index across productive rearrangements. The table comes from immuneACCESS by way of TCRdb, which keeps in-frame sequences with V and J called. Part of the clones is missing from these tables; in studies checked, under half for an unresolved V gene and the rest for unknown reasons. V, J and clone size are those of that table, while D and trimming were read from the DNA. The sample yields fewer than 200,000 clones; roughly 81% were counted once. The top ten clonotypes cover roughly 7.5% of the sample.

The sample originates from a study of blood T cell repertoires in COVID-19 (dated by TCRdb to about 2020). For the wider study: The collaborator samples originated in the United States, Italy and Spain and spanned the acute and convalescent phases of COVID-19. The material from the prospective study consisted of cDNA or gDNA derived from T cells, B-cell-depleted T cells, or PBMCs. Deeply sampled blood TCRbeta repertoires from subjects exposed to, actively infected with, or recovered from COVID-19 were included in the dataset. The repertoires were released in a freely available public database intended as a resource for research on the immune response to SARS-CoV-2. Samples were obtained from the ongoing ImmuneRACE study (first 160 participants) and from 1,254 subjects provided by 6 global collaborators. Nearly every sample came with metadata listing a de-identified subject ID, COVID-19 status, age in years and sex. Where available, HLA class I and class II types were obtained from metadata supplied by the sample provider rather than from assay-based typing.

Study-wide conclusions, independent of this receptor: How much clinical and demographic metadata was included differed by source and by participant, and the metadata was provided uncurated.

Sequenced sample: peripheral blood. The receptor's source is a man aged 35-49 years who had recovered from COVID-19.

The CDR3 reads as follows: CASSKGLFQETQYF. The DNA reads TGTGCCAGCAGCAAGGGGCTCTTTCAAGAGACCCAGTACTTC. The chain employs TRBV11-3 and TRBJ2-5; matching of 5 bases hints at TRBD1 as the D gene. Spanning cysteine to phenylalanine, the CDR3 consists of 14 amino acids. Left in the record is the CDR3 DNA by itself, 42 bases read in frame from the first base. V and J are truncated by 5 bases and 2 bases respectively, leaving an intervening sequence of 12 bases. The CDR1 and CDR2 encoded by the germline V gene are SGHNT and YENEEA.